This TCR beta chain was sequenced for a study of T cells expressing NK-cell markers. The wider study: Just one sequenced donor of eight was HCMV-seronegative, while seven were seropositive. General study findings and limits: About 1.0-8% of CD8+ T cells in 6 or 7 donors belonged to dominant NKG2C+ clonotypes. Similarly, these clonotypes led the CD3+CD56-NKG2C+ fraction as well in a handful of donors.

With UMIs, 5'RACE template switching was used to make TCR beta cDNA. TCRdb re-called the 5' RACE reads and gives one entry per CDR3 protein, without DNA. This repertoire comprises about 550,000 distinct CDR3 sequences; its ten largest clones make up approximately 3.6%. The CDR3 is 17 residues long. Germline CDR1 and CDR2: DFQATT and SNEGSKA (reference sequence). Remarks on this clonotype: Its target is unknown.

The V gene is TRBV20-1, the J gene TRBJ1-5. Sequencing input: blood T cells: a sorted CD56 or NKG2C T cell subset, CD4+ or CD8+ T cells, or bulk PBMC T cells (not recorded which). The source of this sequence is a man between 18 and 29 years old in good health. The CDR3 reads CSARDLARSYSNQPQHF.